These 20 T cell receptor beta chains were sequenced from one sample in a study of cytomegalovirus exposure and HLA in healthy donors. The protocol was immunoSEQ multiplex PCR, while the TCRdb copy is restricted to in-frame clones and leaves out a portion. The sample has around 300,000 clones, around nine tenths seen once. Sequences were obtained from PBMCs. These receptors were obtained from a woman aged 18 to 35 in good health and CMV-seronegative.

This chain links TRBV2 with TRBJ2-1; 9 bases are shared with TRBD2. J gave up 7 bases and V 4 bases, and 8 bases lay outside the gene matches. Germline lookup yields CDR1 SNHLY and CDR2 FYNNEI. This CDR3 spans 15 amino acids. Here the CDR3 DNA reads TGTGCCAGCAGTGCTAGACTAGCGGAGGGGAATGAGCAGTTCTTC. This sequence encodes CASSARLAEGNEQFF.

On this clone: Other DNA sequences in the sample encode the same CDR3. CDR3 region: CASSLQGFYGYTF. CDR3 DNA: TGTGCCAGCAGTTTACAGGGTTTCTATGGCTACACCTTC. The chain is built from TRBV28 and TRBJ1-2; tentative D call: TRBD1 (5 bases). Deletions cut 2 bases from V and 4 bases from J, with 8 bases between. Per the germline V gene, CDR1 is MDHEN and CDR2 is SYDVKM. This CDR3 has 13 residues.

The chain carries TRBV6-5 and TRBJ1-2; no firm D call. The V end lost 0 bases, the J end lost 2 bases, and 7 bases lay between the germline ends. CDR1 MNHEY and CDR2 SVGAGI come from the germline V gene. This CDR3 is built from 14 residues. CDR3: CASSYSPLNYGYTF. The CDR3 nucleotides are TGTGCCAGCAGTTACTCCCCCTTGAACTATGGCTACACCTTC.

The V call is TRBV28, the J call TRBJ2-7; 10 positions match TRBD2. CDR1 and CDR2 (germline): MDHEN, SYDVKM. V was clipped by 3 bases and J by 7 bases; unmatched bases: 9. The CDR3 totals 15 residues. CDR3 region: CASSFRTSGPREQYF. The CDR3 DNA follows: TGTGCCAGCAGTTTTAGGACTAGCGGTCCTCGGGAGCAGTACTTC.

V is TRBV5-8 and J is TRBJ2-7, with TRBD1 matching 12 bases. The CDR3 has 14 residues. Germline values: CDR1 SGHTS, CDR2 YDEGEE. The V gene end was trimmed by 4 bases and the J gene end by 5 bases; junction bases not matched to a gene: 4. The CDR3 DNA reads TGTGCCAGCAGCCCGGGACAGGGGGCGGACGAGCAGTACTTC. Translating it yields CASSPGQGADEQYF.

The chain carries TRBV9 and TRBJ2-1; D gene ambiguous. Trimming took 0 bases from V and 4 from J, leaving 5 bases between them. The CDR3 covers 13 residues. Per the germline V gene, CDR1 is SGDLS and CDR2 is YYNGEE. The CDR3: CASSVATYNEQFF. The CDR3 nucleotides read TGTGCCAGCAGCGTAGCGACTTACAATGAGCAGTTCTTC.

The chain links TRBV27 to TRBJ1-1; tentatively, D is TRBD1 (5 bases). V was pared by 3 bases and J by 1 base, with 18 bases between. CDR3 size: 17 residues. Per germline, CDR1 MNHEY and CDR2 SMNVEV (reference sequence). The CDR3 DNA is TGTGCCAGCAGTTTTCGTGTAGGGGCACGTAAGAACACTGAAGCTTTCTTT. Amino acids: CASSFRVGARKNTEAFF.

The chain couples TRBV4-1 to TRBJ2-7, with 11 bases lining up with TRBD2. Germline V gene data show CDR1 as MGHRA and CDR2 as YSYEKL. V dropped 4 bases and J dropped 4; count of bases not matched to a gene: 3. The CDR3 is made up of 14 amino acids. In DNA, the CDR3 is TGCGCCAGCAGCCTAGCGGGAGGGATGTACGAGCAGTACTTC. Translating it yields CASSLAGGMYEQYF.

This chain links TRBV6-5 with TRBJ2-5; D possibly corresponds to TRBD2 (5 bases). Germline CDR1 MNHEY, CDR2 SVGAGI. The V and J ends lost 0 bases and 2 bases respectively, with 13 bases between them. This CDR3 has 16 amino acids. The chain's CDR3 is CASSYSPRGRQETQYF. CDR3 nucleotides: TGTGCCAGCAGTTACTCCCCACGGGGTAGACAAGAGACCCAGTACTTC.

The rearrangement joins TRBV4-3 to TRBJ2-7; TRBD2 matches 13 bases. The CDR3 covers 19 residues. Germline V gene lookup returns CDR1 LGHNA and CDR2 YSLEER. V shed 3 bases, J shed 4 bases, and the junction held 15 bases outside the gene matches. The DNA for the CDR3 is TGCGCCAGCAGCCATCTACCCTCGTGGACTAGCGGGAGTGGGTACGAGCAGTACTTC. It translates to CASSHLPSWTSGSGYEQYF.

This clone was recorded only once. This chain links TRBV18 with TRBJ1-1; 11 nucleotides match TRBD1. J lost 4 bases, V lost 3 bases, and 10 bases had no gene match. In germline, CDR1 is KGHSH, CDR2 LQKENI. CDR3 length: 17 amino acids. CDR3 in DNA: TGTGCCAGCTCACCTATGGACAGGGGGCTAATTTTCACTGAAGCTTTCTTT. Amino acids: CASSPMDRGLIFTEAFF.

This chain connects TRBV27 to TRBJ2-1; 7 bases are a match to TRBD2. This CDR3 spans 16 amino acids. V lost 3 bases, J lost 8 bases, and 13 bases stayed unmatched. CDR1 is MNHEY, CDR2 SMNVEV, per germline (reference sequence). The CDR3 sequence is CASSFWRVGGIHEQFF. CDR3 nucleotides: TGTGCCAGCAGTTTCTGGAGGGTGGGGGGGATTCATGAGCAGTTCTTC.

The rearrangement links TRBV28 to TRBJ2-3; 10 bases match TRBD2. CDR1 and CDR2 (germline): MDHEN, SYDVKM. The CDR3 is 17 residues long. Unmatched junction bases numbered 10, after V lost 3 bases and J lost 4 bases. This CDR3 reads CASSFPAGGGRPDTQYF. In nucleotides, the CDR3 is TGTGCCAGCAGTTTTCCAGCGGGAGGGGGTCGGCCAGATACGCAGTATTTT.

This sequence joins TRBV7-9 and TRBJ1-2; D may be TRBD1 (5 bases). Germline V gives CDR1 SEHNR, CDR2 FQNEAQ (reference sequence). The CDR3 is 12 residues long. Trimming pared 5 bases from V and 5 bases from J, leaving 9 bases between. CDR3 protein: CASSPDIYGYTF. The CDR3 DNA reads as TGTGCCAGCAGCCCGGACATTTATGGCTACACCTTC. The complete variable domain, with remaining parts taken from reference TRBV7-9 and TRBJ1-2, reads DTGVSQNPRHKITKRGQNVTFRCDPISEHNRLYWYRQTLGQGPEFLTYFQNEAQLEKSRLLSDRFSAERPKGSFSTLEIQRTEQGDSAMYLCASSPDIYGYTFGSGTRLTVV.

In regard to this clone: Additional DNA sequences in this sample encode the identical CDR3. The J gene is TRBJ1-1, the V gene TRBV5-4; unclear D gene. The germline gives CDR1 SGHNT, CDR2 YYREEE (reference sequence). Trimming removed 0 bases from V and 5 bases from J, with 8 bases in between. This CDR3 contains 13 residues. CDR3 amino acids: CASSLDDNTEAFF. CDR3 bases: TGTGCCAGCAGCTTGGACGACAATACTGAAGCTTTCTTT. The full variable domain, in which reference TRBV5-4 and TRBJ1-1 provide the parts outside the CDR3, is ETGVTQSPTHLIKTRGQQVTLRCSSQSGHNTVSWYQQALGQGPQFIFQYYREEENGRGNFPPRFSGLQFPNYSSELNVNALELDDSALYLCASSLDDNTEAFFGQGTRLTVV.

The chain has TRBV12-5 and TRBJ2-1, with 9 bases identical to TRBD2. V dropped 5 bases and J dropped 1; count of bases not matched to a gene: 6. Germline assignment: CDR1 LGHNT and CDR2 FRNRAP. The CDR3 runs 16 residues. The CDR3 region is CASGPPTSGSYNEQFF. For the CDR3, the DNA is TGTGCTAGTGGTCCTCCGACTAGCGGTTCCTACAATGAGCAGTTCTTC.

This chain connects TRBV27 to TRBJ2-3; no clear D gene. Germline loops: CDR1 MNHEY, CDR2 SMNVEV (reference sequence). Between the trimmed V and J ends, which lost 3 bases and 1 base, there was a span of 14 bases. This CDR3 is built from 16 residues. This chain's CDR3 is CASSFNLPRGTDTQYF. The CDR3 nucleotides read TGTGCCAGCAGTTTTAATCTTCCTCGAGGCACAGATACGCAGTATTTT.

The CDR3 nucleotides are TGTGCCAGCAGCTTGCCGGCCGGGGAGCTGTTTTTT. Translating gives CASSLPAGELFF. V usage is TRBV5-6 and J usage is TRBJ2-2, with D unresolved. Germline CDR1 is SGHDT and CDR2 is YYEEEE. The CDR3 has 12 residues. Trimming removed 1 base from V and 6 bases from J, with 4 bases in between.

The CDR3 DNA follows: TGTGCCATCAGTACGGGACTAGCGGGAGGGCAGGGCTACAATGAGCAGTTCTTC. Its translation: CAISTGLAGGQGYNEQFF. This rearrangement joins TRBV10-3 to TRBJ2-1, with 16 positions matching TRBD2. This CDR3 is 18 amino acids long. V dropped 5 bases and J dropped 3; count of bases not matched to a gene: 7. In germline, CDR1 is ENHRY, CDR2 SYGVKD.

J is TRBJ1-3 and V is TRBV28; 7 bases map to TRBD1. CDR3 length: 24 amino acids. The germline V gene has CDR1 MDHEN and CDR2 SYDVKM. V trimming: 2 bases; J trimming: 0 bases; junction bases outside the gene matches: 28. CDR3 amino acids: CASSLRSRLADRWTAKSSGNTIYF. The CDR3 bases are TGTGCCAGCAGTTTAAGATCCCGGTTGGCGGACAGGTGGACCGCTAAAAGCTCTGGAAACACCATATATTTT.